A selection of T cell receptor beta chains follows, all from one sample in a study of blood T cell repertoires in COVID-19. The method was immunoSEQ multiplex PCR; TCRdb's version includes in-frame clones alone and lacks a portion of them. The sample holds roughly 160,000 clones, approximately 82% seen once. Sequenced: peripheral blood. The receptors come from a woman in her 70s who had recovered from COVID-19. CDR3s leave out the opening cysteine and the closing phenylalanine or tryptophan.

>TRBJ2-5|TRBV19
ASSPGGETQY
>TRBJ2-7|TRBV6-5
ASSRQGAGYEQY
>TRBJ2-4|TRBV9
ASGGVTKNIQY
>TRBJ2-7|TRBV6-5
ASSWTSGEYEQY
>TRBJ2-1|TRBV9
ASSERSGGTAEQF
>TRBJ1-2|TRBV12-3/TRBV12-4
ASSFGGTYT
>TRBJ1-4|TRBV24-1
ATSDSGTGTEKLF
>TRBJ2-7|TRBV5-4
ASSAQGSSEQY
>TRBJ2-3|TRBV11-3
ASSRGVAPSTDTQY
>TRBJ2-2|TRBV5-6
ASSLGQGDTGELF
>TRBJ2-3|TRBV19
ASKSTHYTDTQY
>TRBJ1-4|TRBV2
ASSRTGLQGEKLF
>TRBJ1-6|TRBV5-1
ASSRTGPYNSPLH
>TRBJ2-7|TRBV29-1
SVGDWIEQY
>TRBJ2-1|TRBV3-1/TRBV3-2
ASTQTSGYNEQF
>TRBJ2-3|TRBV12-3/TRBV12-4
ASSFQGTDTQY
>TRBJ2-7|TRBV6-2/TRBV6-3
ASSYLLGGRISYEQY
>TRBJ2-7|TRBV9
ASSVGSASSYEQY
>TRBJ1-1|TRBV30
AWGGRIRRAF
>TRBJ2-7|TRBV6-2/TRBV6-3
ASSYDGAVGVYAGGSYEQY
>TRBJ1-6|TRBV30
AWTGGQLNSPLH
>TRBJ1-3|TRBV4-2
ASSLQGTYGNTIY
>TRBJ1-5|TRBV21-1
ASSTTGCGQPQH
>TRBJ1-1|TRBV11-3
ASSLVGGGSKANTEAF
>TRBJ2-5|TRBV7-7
ASSLVLGVAGDQETQY
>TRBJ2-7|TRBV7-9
ASSLGGTGDEQY
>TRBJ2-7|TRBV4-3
ASSQVVSGGPYEQY
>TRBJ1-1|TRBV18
ASSPFQPRQSLMNTEAF
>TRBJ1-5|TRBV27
ASSSLLTGSNQPQH
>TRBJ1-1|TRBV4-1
ASSPRRRTEAF
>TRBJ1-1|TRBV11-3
ASSLVGGAEAF
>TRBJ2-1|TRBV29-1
SGARGTGGSEQF
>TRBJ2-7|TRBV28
ASSFAGSGDYEQY
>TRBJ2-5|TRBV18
ASSRTSGTKETQY
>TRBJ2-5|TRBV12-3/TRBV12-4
ASSPLPETQY
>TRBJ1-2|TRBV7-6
ASSSGLGYGYT
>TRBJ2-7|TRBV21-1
ASSKGTSGNSYEQY
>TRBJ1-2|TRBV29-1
SVEVMGQGFYYGYT
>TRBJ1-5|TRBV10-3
AISRRQGLSNQPQH
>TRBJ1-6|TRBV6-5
ASWGRTGPSPLH
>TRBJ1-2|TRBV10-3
AISGGGNGYT
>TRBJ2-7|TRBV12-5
ASDLILGGEQY
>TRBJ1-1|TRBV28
ASPGTEGQGLSPMNTEAF
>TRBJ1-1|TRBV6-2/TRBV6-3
ASIPWNGALNTEAF
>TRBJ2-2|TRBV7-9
ASRQGQNTGELF
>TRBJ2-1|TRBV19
ASSRGDRASNEQF
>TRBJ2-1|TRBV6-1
ASSELAGGYNEQF
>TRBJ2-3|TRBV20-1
SASGGGTDTQY
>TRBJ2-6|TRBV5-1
ASSSSSGANVLT
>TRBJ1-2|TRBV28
ASSHTRGASYGYT
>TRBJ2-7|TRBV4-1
ASSQGGSYEQY
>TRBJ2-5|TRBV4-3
ASSPTWGLVVAQY
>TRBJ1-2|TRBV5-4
ASSRRGGERYGYT
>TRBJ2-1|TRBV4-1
ASSHPLEDEQF
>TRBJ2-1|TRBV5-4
ASSRQGYNEQF
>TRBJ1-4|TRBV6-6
AGSWGPNNNEKLF
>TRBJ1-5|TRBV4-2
ASSQVVASRGNQPQH
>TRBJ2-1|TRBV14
ASSLPGLYNEQF
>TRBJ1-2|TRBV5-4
ASSWPWGGDGYT